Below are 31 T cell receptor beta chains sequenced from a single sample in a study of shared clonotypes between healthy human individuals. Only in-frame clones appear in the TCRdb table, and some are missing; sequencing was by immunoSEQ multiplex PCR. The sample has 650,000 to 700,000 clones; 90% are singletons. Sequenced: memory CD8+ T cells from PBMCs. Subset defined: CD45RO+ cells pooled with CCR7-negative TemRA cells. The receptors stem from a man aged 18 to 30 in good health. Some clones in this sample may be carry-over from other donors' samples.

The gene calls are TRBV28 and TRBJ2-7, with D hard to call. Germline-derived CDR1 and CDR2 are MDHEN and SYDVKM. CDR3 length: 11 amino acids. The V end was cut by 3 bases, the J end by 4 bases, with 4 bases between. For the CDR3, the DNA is TGTGCCAGCAGTTTCCAGTACGAGCAGTACTTC. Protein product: CASSFQYEQYF.

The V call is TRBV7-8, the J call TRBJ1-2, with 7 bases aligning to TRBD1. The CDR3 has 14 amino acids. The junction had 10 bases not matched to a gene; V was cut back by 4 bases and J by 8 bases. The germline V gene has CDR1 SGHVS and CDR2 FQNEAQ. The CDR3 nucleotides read TGTGCCAGCAGCTCCACAGGGGTTCGCCAGGGCTACACCTTC. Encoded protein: CASSSTGVRQGYTF.

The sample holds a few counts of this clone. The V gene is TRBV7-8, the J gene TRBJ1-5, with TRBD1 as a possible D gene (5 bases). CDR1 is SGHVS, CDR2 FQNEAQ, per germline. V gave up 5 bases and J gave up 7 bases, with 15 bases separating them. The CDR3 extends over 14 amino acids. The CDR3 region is CASSPGRGHQPQHF. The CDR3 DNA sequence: TGTGCCAGCAGCCCAGGGAGAGGGCACCAGCCCCAGCATTTT. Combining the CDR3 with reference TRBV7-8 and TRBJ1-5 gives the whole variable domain GAGVSQSPRYKVAKRGQDVALRCDPISGHVSLFWYQQALGQGPEFLTYFQNEAQLDKSGLPSDRFFAERPEGSVSTLKIQRTQQEDSAVYLCASSPGRGHQPQHFGDGTRLSIL.

In DNA, the CDR3 is TGTGCCAGCAGCTTAGCTAGCGGGAGGAAAGAGACCCAGTACTTC. This gives the protein CASSLASGRKETQYF. The chain has TRBV7-8 and TRBJ2-5; 10 bases are shared with TRBD2. The CDR3 runs 15 residues. V was pared by 0 bases and J by 3 bases, with 1 base of the junction left unmatched. CDR1 and CDR2 (germline): SGHVS, FQNEAQ.

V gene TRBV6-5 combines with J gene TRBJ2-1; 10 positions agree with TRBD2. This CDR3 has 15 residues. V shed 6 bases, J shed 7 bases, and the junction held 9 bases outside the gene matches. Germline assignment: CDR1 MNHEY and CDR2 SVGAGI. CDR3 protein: CASRKAGGPMNEQFF. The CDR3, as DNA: TGTGCCAGCAGGAAAGCGGGAGGGCCGATGAATGAGCAGTTCTTC.

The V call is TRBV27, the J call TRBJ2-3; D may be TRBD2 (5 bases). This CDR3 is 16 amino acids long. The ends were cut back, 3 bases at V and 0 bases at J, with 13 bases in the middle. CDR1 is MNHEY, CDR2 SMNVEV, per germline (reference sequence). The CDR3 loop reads CASSFFAGLSTDTQYF. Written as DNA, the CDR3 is TGTGCCAGCAGTTTCTTTGCGGGCCTTAGCACAGATACGCAGTATTTT.

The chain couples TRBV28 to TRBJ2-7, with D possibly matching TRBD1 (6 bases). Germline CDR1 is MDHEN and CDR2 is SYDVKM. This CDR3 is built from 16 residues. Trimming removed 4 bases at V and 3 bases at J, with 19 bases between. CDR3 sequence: CASSSIGQLGYYEQYF. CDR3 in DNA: TGTGCCAGCAGTTCAATAGGACAGCTGGGCTACTACGAGCAGTACTTC.

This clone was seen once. CDR3 DNA sequence: TGTGCCAGCAGTTACCGGGCCCAGGGGAGGAATCAGCCCCAGCATTTT. Protein sequence: CASSYRAQGRNQPQHF. The genes are TRBV6-5 and TRBJ1-5; D might be TRBD1 (6 bases). Germline assignment: CDR1 MNHEY and CDR2 SVGAGI. This CDR3 is built from 16 residues. Trimming removed 2 bases from V and 4 bases from J, with 15 bases in between.

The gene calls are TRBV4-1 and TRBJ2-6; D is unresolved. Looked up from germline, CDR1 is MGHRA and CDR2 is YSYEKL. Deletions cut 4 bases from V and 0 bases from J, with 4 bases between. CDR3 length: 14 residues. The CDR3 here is CASSPPSGANVLTF. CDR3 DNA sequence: TGCGCCAGCAGCCCCCCCTCTGGGGCCAACGTCCTGACTTTC.

CDR3 nucleotide sequence: TGTGCCAGCAGCAGTGGACAGGCCAAAAACATTCAGTACTTC. Protein: CASSSGQAKNIQYF. The rearrangement joins TRBV7-8 to TRBJ2-4, with a tentative D call TRBD1 (6 bases). V dropped 5 bases and J dropped 1 base, with 9 bases sitting between them. The CDR3 totals 14 residues. Germline V gives CDR1 SGHVS, CDR2 FQNEAQ.

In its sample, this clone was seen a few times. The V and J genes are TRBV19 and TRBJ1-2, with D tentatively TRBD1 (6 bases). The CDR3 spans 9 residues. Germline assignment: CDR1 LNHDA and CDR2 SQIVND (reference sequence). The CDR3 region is CNRAGGYTF. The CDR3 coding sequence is TGTAACAGGGCGGGTGGCTACACCTTC. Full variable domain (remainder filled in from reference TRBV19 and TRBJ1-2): DGGITQSPKYLFRKEGQNVTLSCEQNLNHDAMYWYRQDPGQGLRLIYYSQIVNDFQKGDIAEGYSVSREKKESFPLTVTSAQKNPTAFYLCNRAGGYTFGSGTRLTVV.

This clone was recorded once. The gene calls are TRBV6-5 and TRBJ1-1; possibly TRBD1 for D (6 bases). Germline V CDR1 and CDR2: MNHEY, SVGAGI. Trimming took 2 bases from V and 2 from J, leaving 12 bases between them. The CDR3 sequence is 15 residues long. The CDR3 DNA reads TGTGCCAGCAGTTACGGGGGGGGCGAAAACACTGAAGCTTTCTTT. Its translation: CASSYGGGENTEAFF.

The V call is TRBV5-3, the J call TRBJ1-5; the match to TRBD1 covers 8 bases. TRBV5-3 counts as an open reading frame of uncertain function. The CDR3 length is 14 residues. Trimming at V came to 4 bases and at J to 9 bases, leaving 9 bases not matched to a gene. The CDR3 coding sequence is TGTGCCAGAAGCGCCCGACGGACAGGGAGGCCCCAGCATTTT. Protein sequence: CARSARRTGRPQHF.

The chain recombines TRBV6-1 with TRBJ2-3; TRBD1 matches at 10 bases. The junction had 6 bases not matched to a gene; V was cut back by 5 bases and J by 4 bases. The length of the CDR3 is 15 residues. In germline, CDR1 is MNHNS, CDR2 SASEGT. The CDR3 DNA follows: TGTGCCAGCAGTACGGGACAGGGGTACTCAGATACGCAGTATTTT. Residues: CASSTGQGYSDTQYF.

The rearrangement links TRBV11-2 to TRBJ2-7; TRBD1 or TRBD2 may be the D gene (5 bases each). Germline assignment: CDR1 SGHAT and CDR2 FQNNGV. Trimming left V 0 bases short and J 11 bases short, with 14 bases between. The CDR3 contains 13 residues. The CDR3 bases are TGTGCCAGCAGCTTAGATTCTCGGGACCTCAAGTACTTC. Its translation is CASSLDSRDLKYF. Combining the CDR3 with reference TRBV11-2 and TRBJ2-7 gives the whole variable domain EAGVAQSPRYKIIEKRQSVAFWCNPISGHATLYWYQQILGQGPKLLIQFQNNGVVDDSQLPKDRFSAERLKGVDSTLKIQPAKLEDSAVYLCASSLDSRDLKYFGPGTRLTVT.

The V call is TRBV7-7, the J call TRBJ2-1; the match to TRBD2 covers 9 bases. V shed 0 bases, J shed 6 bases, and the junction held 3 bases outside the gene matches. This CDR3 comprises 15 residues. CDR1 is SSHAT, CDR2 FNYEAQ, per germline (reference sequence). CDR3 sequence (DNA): TGTGCCAGCAGCTTAGCTAGCGGGAGTGGCAATGAGCAGTTCTTC. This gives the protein CASSLASGSGNEQFF.

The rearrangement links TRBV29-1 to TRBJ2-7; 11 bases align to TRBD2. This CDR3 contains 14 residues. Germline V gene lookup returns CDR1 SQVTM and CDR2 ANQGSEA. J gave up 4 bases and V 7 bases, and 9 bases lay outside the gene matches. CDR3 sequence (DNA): TGCAGCGCCGTTCCCGGGACTAGCGGATACGAGCAGTACTTC. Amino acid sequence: CSAVPGTSGYEQYF.

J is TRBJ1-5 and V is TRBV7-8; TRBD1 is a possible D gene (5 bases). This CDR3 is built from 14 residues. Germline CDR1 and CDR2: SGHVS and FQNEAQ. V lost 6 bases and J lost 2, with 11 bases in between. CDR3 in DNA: TGTGCCAGCAGGGCCACAGGCCGCAATCAGCCCCAGCATTTT. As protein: CASRATGRNQPQHF.

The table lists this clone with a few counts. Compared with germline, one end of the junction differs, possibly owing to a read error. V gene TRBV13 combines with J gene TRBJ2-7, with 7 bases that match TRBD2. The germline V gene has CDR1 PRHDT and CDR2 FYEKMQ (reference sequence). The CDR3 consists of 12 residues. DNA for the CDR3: TGTGCCAGCAGCTCGGGACTATTGGAGCCGTACTTC. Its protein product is CASSSGLLEPYF.

CDR3 sequence reads: CASSYAEDMGGYTF. The CDR3 DNA reads TGTGCCAGCAGTTACGCGGAGGACATGGGCGGCTACACCTTC. The genes are TRBV6-5 and TRBJ1-2, with D perhaps TRBD1 (5 bases). Germline V gene lookup returns CDR1 MNHEY and CDR2 SVGAGI. V was clipped by 2 bases and J by 8 bases, with 15 bases between them. The length of the CDR3 is 14 residues.

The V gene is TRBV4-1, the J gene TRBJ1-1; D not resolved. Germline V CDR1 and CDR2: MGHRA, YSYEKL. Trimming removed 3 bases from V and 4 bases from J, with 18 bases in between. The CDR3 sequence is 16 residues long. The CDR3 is CASSHLGLIGGTEAFF. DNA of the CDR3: TGCGCCAGCAGCCACCTAGGACTGATTGGAGGCACTGAAGCTTTCTTT.

CDR3 in amino acids: CAWNWGIGTSADTQYF. The CDR3 coding sequence is TGTGCCTGGAATTGGGGGATAGGGACTAGCGCAGATACGCAGTATTTT. V gene TRBV30 combines with J gene TRBJ2-3; 10 nucleotides line up with TRBD2. The germline gives CDR1 GTSNPN, CDR2 SVGIG (reference sequence). J gave up 4 bases and V 4 bases, and 11 bases lay outside the gene matches. The CDR3 covers 16 residues.

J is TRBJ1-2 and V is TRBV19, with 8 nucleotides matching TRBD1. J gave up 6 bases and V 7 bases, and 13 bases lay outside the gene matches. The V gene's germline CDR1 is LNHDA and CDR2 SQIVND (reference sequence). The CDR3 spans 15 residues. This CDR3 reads CASNPTGGIIDGYTF. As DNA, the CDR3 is TGTGCCAGTAACCCCACAGGGGGAATTATCGATGGCTACACCTTC. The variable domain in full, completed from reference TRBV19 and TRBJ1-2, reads DGGITQSPKYLFRKEGQNVTLSCEQNLNHDAMYWYRQDPGQGLRLIYYSQIVNDFQKGDIAEGYSVSREKKESFPLTVTSAQKNPTAFYLCASNPTGGIIDGYTFGSGTRLTVV.

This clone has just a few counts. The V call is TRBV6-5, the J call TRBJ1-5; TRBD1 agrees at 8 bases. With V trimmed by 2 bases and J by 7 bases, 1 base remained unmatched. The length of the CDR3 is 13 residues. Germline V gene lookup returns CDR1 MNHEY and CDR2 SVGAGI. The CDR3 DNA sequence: TGTGCCAGCAGTTACGGGACAGGCCAGCCCCAGCATTTT. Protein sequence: CASSYGTGQPQHF.

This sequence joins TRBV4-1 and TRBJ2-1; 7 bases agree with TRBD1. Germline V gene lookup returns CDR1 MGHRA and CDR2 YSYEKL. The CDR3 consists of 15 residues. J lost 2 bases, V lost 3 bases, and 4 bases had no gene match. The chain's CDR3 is CASSHRQGTYNEQFF. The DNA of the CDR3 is TGCGCCAGCAGCCATAGACAGGGCACCTACAATGAGCAGTTCTTC.

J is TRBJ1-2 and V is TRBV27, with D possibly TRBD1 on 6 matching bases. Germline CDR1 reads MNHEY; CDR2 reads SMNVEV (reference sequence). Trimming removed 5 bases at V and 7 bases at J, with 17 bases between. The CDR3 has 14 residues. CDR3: CASSAKWGAGGYTF. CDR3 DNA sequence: TGTGCCAGCAGTGCAAAGTGGGGGGCCGGTGGCTACACCTTC.

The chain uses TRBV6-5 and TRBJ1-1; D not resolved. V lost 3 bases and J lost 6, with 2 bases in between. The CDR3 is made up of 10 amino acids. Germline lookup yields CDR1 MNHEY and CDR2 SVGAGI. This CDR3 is CASSYSEAFF. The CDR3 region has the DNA TGTGCCAGCAGTTATTCTGAAGCTTTCTTT.

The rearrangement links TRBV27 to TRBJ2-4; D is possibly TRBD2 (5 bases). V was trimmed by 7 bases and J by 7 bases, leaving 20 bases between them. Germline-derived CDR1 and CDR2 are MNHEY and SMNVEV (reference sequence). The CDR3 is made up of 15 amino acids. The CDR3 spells CASTPLGGYGNIQYF. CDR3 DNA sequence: TGTGCCAGCACCCCTCTGGGCGGGTATGGGAACATTCAGTACTTC.

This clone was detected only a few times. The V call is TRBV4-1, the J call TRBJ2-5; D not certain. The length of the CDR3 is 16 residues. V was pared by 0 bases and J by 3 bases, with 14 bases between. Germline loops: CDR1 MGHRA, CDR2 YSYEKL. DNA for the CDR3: TGCGCCAGCAGCCAAGAAGTTGTCTTAAGGGAAGAGACCCAGTACTTC. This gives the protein CASSQEVVLREETQYF.

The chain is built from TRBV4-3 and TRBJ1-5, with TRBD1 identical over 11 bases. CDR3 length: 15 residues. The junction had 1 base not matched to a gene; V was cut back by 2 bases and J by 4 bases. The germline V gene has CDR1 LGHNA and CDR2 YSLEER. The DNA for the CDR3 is TGCGCCAGCAGCCAATGGGACAGGGGGAATCAGCCCCAGCATTTT. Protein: CASSQWDRGNQPQHF.

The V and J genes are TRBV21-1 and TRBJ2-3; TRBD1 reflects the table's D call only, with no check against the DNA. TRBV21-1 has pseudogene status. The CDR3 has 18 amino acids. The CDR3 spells CASSIIPGTGHITDTQYF. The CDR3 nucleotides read TGTGCCAGCAGCATCATCCCCGGGACAGGGCATATCACAGATACGCAGTATTTT.